This entry is about one T cell receptor beta chain. TCRdb's copy holds only in-frame clones and misses some; the assay was immunoSEQ multiplex PCR. The sample includes about 160,000 clones, around 84% of them seen just once. The CDR3 spans 15 residues. The germline V gene has CDR1 SGDLS and CDR2 YYNGEE. V was pared by 1 base and J by 6 bases, with 13 bases between. This entry is derived from a study of blood T cell repertoires in COVID-19. Study background: PBMCs, B-cell-depleted T cells, or T cells provided the cDNA or gDNA that made up the material.

The sequence was collected from an elderly woman with acute or convalescent COVID-19. Sequenced: peripheral blood. This sequence joins TRBV9 and TRBJ2-2, with D possibly matching TRBD2 (5 bases). Here the CDR3 reads CASSVKEREPGELFF. The CDR3 nucleotides are TGTGCCAGCAGCGTAAAGGAGAGGGAACCCGGGGAGCTGTTTTTT.